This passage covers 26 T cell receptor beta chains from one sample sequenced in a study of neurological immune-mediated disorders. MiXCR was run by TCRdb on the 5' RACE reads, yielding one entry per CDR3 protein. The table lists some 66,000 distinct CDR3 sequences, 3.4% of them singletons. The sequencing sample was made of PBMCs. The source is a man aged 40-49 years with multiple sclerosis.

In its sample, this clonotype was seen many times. The CDR3 spells CASRRNRGQETQYF. CDR3 sequence (DNA): TGCGCCAGCAGACGAAACAGGGGGCAAGAGACCCAGTACTTC. The chain couples TRBV5-1 to TRBJ2-5, with 8 bases fitting TRBD1. The V segment lost 5 bases and the J segment 2 bases; nucleotides outside the gene matches: 5. Germline lookup yields CDR1 SGHRS and CDR2 YFSETQ. The CDR3 runs to 14 residues.

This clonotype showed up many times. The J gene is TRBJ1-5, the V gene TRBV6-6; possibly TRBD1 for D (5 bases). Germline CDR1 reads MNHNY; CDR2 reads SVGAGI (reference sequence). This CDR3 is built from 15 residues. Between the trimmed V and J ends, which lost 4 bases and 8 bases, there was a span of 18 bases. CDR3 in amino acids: CASSSSGGLLEPQHF. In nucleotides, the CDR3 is TGTGCCAGCAGTTCATCGGGGGGTTTACTCGAGCCCCAGCATTTT.

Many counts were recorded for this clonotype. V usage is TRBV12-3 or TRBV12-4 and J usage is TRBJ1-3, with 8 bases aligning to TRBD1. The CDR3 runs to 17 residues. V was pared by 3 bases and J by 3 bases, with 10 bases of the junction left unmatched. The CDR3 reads CASSFSWQGADGNTIYF. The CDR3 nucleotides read TGTGCCAGCAGTTTTTCATGGCAGGGGGCGGATGGAAACACCATATATTTT.

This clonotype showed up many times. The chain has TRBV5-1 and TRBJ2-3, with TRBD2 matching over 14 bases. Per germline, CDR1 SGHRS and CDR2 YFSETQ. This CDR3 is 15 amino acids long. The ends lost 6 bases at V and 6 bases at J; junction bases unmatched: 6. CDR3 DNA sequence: TGCGCCAGCAACGGACTAGCGGGGGGTCCCGATACGCAGTATTTT. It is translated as CASNGLAGGPDTQYF.

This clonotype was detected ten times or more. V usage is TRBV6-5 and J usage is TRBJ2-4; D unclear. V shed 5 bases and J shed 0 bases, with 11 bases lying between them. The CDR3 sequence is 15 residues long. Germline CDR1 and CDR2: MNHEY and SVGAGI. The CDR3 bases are TGTGCCAGCAGTGATAATCTCCTAGCCAAAAACATTCAGTACTTC. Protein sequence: CASSDNLLAKNIQYF.

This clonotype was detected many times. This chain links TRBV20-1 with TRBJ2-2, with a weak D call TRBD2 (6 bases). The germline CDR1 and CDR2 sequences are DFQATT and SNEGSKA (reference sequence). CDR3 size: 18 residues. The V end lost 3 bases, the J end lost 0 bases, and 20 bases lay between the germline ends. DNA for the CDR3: TGCAGTGCTAGTAAGGGACTGGCGGGCGTCGCGAACACCGGGGAGCTGTTTTTT. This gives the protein CSASKGLAGVANTGELFF.

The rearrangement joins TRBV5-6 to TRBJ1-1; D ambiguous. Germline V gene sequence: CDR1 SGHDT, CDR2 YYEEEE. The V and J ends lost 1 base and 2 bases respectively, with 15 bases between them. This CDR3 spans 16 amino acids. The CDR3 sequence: CASSLLKGDLNTEAFF. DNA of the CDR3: TGTGCCAGCAGCTTGTTGAAAGGCGATCTAAACACTGAAGCTTTCTTT.

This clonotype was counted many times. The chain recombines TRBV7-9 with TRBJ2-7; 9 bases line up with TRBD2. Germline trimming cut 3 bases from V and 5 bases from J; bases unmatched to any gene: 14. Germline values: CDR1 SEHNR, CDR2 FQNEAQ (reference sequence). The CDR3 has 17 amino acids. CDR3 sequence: CASSLSIGGRAGNEQYF. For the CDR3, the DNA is TGTGCCAGCAGCTTGTCTATTGGCGGGAGGGCCGGGAACGAGCAGTACTTC.

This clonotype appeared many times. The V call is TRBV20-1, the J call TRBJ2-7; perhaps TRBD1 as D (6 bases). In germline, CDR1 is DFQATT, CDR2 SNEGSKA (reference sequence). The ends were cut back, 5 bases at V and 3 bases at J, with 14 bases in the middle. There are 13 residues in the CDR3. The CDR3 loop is CSAVRTGNYEQYF. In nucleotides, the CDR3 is TGCAGTGCTGTGAGAACAGGGAACTACGAGCAGTACTTC.

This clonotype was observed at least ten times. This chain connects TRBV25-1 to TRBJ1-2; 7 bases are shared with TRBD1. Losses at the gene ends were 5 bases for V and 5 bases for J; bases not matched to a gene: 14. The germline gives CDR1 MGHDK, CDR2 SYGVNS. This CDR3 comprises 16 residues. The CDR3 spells CASSPATGSKLYGYTF. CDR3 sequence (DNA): TGTGCCAGCAGTCCGGCGACAGGGTCGAAACTTTATGGCTACACCTTC.

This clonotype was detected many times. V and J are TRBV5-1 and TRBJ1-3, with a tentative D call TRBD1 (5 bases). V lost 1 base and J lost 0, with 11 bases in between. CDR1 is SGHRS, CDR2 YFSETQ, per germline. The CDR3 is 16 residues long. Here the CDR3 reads CASSLSGRSSGNTIYF. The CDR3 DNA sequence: TGCGCCAGCAGCTTGTCGGGACGGAGCTCTGGAAACACCATATATTTT.

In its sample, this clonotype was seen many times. CDR3: CASSHPAAFYEQYF. The CDR3 coding sequence is TGTGCCAGCAGTCATCCAGCGGCGTTTTACGAGCAGTACTTC. The chain is built from TRBV6-5 and TRBJ2-7, with D perhaps TRBD2 (5 bases). The CDR3 covers 14 residues. Germline CDR1 reads MNHEY; CDR2 reads SVGAGI. V was clipped by 5 bases and J by 4 bases, with 15 bases between them.

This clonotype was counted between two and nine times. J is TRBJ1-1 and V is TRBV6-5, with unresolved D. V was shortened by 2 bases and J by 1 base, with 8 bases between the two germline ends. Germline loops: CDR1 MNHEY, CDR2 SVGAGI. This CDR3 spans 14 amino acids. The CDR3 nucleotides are TGTGCCAGCAGTTACCTCCAAGGGAACACTGAAGCTTTCTTT. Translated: CASSYLQGNTEAFF.

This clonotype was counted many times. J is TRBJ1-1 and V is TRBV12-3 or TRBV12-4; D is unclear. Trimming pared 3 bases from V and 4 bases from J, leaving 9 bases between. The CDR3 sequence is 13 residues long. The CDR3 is CASSLEESTEAFF. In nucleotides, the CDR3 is TGTGCCAGCAGTTTGGAAGAGAGCACTGAAGCTTTCTTT.

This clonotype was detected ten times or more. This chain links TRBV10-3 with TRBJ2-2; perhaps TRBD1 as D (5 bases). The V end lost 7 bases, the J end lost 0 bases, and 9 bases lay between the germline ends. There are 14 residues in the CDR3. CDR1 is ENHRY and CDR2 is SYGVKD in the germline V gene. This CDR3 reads CAIKTEANTGELFF. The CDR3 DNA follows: TGTGCCATCAAGACAGAAGCGAACACCGGGGAGCTGTTTTTT.

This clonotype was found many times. The CDR3 DNA reads TGTGCCAGCAGCGACCCAGGGGGCGCGAACTATGGCTACACCTTC. Its protein product is CASSDPGGANYGYTF. The V and J genes are TRBV11-2 and TRBJ1-2, with 8 bases lining up with TRBD1. Germline CDR1 reads SGHAT; CDR2 reads FQNNGV. The CDR3 totals 15 residues. Trimming at V came to 5 bases and at J to 2 bases, leaving 7 bases not matched to a gene.

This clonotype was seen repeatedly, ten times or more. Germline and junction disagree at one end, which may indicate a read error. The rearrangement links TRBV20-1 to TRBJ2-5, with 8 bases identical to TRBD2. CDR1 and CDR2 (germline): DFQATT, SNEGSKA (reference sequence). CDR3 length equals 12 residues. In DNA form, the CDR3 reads TGTGGGTCGGGAGGGCCTCTGGAGACCCAGTACTTC. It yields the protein CGSGGPLETQYF.

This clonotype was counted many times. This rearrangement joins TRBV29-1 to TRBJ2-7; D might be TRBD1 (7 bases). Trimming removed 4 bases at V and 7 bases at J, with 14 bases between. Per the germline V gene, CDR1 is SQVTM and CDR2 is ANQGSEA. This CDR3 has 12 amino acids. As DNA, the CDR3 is TGCAGCGTTGCGACAGGGACTCAAGAGCAGTACTTC. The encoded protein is CSVATGTQEQYF.

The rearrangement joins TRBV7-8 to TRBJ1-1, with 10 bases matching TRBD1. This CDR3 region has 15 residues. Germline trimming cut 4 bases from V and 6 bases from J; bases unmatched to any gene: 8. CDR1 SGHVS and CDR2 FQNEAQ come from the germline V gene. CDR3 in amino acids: CASSSLGDRGSEAFF. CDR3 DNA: TGTGCCAGCAGCTCCCTCGGGGACAGGGGATCTGAAGCTTTCTTT. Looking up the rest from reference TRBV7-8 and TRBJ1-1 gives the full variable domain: GAGVSQSPRYKVAKRGQDVALRCDPISGHVSLFWYQQALGQGPEFLTYFQNEAQLDKSGLPSDRFFAERPEGSVSTLKIQRTQQEDSAVYLCASSSLGDRGSEAFFGQGTRLTVV.

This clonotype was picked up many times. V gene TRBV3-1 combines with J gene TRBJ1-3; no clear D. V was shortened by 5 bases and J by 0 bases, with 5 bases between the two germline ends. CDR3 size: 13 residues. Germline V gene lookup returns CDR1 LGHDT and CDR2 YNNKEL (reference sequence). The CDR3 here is CASSYSSGNTIYF. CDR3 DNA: TGTGCCAGCAGCTACAGCTCTGGAAACACCATATATTTT.

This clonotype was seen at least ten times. The CDR3 loop is CSAAGAGGRDTQYF. The DNA of the CDR3 is TGCAGTGCCGCCGGAGCGGGAGGGAGGGATACGCAGTATTTT. V is TRBV20-1 and J is TRBJ2-3; TRBD2 aligns across 10 bases. The CDR3 consists of 14 residues. The germline V gene encodes CDR1 DFQATT and CDR2 SNEGSKA (reference sequence). The V segment lost 6 bases and the J segment 6 bases; nucleotides outside the gene matches: 9.

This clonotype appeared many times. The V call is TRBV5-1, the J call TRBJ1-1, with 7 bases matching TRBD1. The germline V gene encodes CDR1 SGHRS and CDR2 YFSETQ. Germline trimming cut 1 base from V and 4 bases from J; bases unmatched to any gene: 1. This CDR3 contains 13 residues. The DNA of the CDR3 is TGCGCCAGCAGCTTGTCAGGGGGCACTGAAGCTTTCTTT. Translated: CASSLSGGTEAFF.

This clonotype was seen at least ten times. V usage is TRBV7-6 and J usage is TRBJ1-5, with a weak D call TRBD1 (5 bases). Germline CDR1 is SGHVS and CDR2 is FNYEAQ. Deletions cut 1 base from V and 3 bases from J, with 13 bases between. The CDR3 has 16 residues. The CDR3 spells CASSLVAGFANQPQHF. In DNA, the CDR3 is TGTGCCAGCAGCTTAGTCGCAGGGTTCGCCAATCAGCCCCAGCATTTT.

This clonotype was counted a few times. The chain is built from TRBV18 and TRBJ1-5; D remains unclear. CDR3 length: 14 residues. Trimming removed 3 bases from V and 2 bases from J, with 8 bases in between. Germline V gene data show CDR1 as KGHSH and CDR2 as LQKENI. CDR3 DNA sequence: TGTGCCAGCTCACCTACAGACCGCAATCAGCCCCAGCATTTT. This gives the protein CASSPTDRNQPQHF.

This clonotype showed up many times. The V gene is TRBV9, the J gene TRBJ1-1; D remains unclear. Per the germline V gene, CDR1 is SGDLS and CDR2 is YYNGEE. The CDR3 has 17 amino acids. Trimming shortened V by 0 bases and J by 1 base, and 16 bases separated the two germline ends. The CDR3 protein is CASSVVLWENGNTEAFF. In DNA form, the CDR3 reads TGTGCCAGCAGCGTAGTCCTTTGGGAAAATGGGAACACTGAAGCTTTCTTT.

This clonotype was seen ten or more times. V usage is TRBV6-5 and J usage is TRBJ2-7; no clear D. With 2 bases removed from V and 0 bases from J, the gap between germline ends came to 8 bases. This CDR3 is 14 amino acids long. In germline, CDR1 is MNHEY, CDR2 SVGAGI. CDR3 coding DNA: TGTGCCAGCAGTTACCAAAGCCTCTCCTACGAGCAGTACTTC. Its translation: CASSYQSLSYEQYF.